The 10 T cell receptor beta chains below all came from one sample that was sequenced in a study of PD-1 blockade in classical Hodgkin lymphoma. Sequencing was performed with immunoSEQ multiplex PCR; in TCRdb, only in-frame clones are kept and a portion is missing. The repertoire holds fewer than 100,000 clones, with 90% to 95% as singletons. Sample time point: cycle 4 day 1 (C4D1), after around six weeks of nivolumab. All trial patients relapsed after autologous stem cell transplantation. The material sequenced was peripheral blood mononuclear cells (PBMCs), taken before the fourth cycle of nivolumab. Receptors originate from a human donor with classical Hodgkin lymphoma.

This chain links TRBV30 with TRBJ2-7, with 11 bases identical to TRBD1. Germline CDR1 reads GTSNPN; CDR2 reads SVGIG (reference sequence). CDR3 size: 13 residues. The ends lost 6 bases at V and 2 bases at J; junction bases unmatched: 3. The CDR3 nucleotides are TGTGCCTGCCCGGGACAGGGGGCCTACGAGCAGTACTTC. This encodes CACPGQGAYEQYF.

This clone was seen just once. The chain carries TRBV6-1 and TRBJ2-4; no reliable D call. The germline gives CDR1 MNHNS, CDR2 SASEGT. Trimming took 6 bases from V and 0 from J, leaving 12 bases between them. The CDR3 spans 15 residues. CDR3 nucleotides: TGTGCCAGCAGGGGGTCCGAACTAGCCAAAAACATTCAGTACTTC. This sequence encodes CASRGSELAKNIQYF.

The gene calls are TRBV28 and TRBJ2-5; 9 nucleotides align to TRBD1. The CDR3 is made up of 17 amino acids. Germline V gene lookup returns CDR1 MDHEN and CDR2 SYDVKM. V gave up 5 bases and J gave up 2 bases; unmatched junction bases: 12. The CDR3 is CASSHKSGTGWQETQYF. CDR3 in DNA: TGTGCCAGCAGTCACAAATCCGGGACAGGGTGGCAAGAGACCCAGTACTTC.

The CDR3 sequence is CASSQRRYYEQYF. The CDR3 DNA follows: TGTGCCAGCAGCCAACGGAGGTACTACGAGCAGTACTTC. The V and J genes are TRBV7-6 and TRBJ2-7, with a possible D match to TRBD2 (5 bases). CDR3 length: 13 residues. Per the germline V gene, CDR1 is SGHVS and CDR2 is FNYEAQ. Trimming shortened V by 5 bases and J by 3 bases, and 11 bases separated the two germline ends.

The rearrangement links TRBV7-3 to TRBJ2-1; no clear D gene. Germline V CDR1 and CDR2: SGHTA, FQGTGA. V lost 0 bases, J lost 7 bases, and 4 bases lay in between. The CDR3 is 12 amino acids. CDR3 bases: TGTGCCAGCAGCTTAACAGGGAATGAGCAGTTCTTC. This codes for CASSLTGNEQFF.

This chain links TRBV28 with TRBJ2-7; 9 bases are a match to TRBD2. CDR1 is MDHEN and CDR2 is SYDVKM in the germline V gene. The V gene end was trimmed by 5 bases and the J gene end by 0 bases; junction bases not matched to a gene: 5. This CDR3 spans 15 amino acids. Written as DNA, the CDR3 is TGTGCCAGCAGTGGCGGACTAGCGCCCTCCTACGAGCAGTACTTC. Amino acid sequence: CASSGGLAPSYEQYF.

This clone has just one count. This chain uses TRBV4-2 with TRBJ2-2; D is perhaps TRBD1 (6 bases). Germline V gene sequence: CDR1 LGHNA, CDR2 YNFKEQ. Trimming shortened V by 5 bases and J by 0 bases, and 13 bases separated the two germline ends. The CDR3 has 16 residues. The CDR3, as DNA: TGTGCCAGCAGCTCTGGACAGAAAGCGAACACCGGGGAGCTGTTTTTT. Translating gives CASSSGQKANTGELFF.

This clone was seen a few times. This chain's CDR3 is CASSPLDTEAFF. CDR3 DNA sequence: TGTGCCAGCAGTCCCCTCGACACTGAAGCTTTCTTT. This rearrangement joins TRBV6-6 to TRBJ1-1; D is ambiguous. Germline V gene data show CDR1 as MNHNY and CDR2 as SVGAGI (reference sequence). There are 12 residues in the CDR3. V shed 5 bases and J shed 3 bases, with 7 bases lying between them.

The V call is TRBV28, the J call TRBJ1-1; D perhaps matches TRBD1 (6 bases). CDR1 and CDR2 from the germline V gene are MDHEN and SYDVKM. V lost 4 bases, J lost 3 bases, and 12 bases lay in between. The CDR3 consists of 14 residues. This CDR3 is CASSSQGGHTEAFF. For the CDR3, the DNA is TGTGCCAGCAGTTCACAGGGAGGGCACACTGAAGCTTTCTTT.

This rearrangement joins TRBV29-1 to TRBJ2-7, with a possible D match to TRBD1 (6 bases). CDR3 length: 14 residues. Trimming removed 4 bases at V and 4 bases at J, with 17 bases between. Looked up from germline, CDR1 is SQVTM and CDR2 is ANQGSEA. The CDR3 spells CSVGASRGRYEQYF. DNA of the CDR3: TGCAGCGTTGGGGCCTCCAGGGGCCGGTACGAGCAGTACTTC.